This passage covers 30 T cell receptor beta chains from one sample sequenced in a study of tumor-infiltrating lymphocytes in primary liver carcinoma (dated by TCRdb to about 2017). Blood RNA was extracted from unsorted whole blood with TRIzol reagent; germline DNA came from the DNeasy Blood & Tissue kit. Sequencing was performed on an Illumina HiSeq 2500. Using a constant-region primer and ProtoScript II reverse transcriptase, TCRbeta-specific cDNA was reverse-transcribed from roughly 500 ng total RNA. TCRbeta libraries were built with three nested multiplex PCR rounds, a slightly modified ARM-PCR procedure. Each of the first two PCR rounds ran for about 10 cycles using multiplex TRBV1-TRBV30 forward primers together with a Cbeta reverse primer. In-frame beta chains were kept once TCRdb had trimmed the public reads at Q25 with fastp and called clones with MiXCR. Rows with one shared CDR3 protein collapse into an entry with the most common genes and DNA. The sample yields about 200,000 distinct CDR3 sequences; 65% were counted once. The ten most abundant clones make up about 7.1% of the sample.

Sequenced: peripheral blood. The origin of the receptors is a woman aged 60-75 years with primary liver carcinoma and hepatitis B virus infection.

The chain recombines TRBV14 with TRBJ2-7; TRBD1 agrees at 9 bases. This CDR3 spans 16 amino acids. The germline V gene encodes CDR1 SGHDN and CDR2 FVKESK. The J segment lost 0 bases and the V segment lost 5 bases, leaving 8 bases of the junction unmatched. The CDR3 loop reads CASSTVTGGVSYEQYF. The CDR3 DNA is TGTGCCAGCAGCACTGTGACAGGGGGAGTCTCCTACGAGCAGTACTTC.

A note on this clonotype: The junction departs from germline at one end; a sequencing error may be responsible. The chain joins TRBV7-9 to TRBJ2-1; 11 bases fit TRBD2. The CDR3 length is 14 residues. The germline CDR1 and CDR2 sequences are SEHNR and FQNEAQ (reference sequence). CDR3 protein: CSSSPLAGGQEQFF. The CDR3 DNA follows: TGTTCCAGCAGCCCTCTAGCGGGAGGTCAGGAGCAGTTCTTC.

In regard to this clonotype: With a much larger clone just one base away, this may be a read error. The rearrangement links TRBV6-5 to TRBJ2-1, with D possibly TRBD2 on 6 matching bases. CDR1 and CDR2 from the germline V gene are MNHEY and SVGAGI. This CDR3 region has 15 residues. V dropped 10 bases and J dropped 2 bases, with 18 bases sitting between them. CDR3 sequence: CAIRTGLTPYNEQFF. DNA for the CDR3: TGTGCCATCAGGACGGGACTCACCCCCTACAATGAGCAGTTCTTC.

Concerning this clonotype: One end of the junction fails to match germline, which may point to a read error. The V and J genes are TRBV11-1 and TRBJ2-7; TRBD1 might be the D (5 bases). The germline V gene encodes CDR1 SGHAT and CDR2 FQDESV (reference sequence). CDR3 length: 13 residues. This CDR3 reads CASSRDRPYEQCF. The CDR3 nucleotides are TGTGCCAGCAGCCGTGACAGACCCTACGAGCAGTGCTTC.

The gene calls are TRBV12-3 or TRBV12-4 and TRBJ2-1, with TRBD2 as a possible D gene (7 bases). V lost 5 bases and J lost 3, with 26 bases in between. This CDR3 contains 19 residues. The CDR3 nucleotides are TGTGCCAGCAGTACAACGGTCGGGGGAGGGGGGAATGTCTACAATGAGCAGTTCTTC. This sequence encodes CASSTTVGGGGNVYNEQFF.

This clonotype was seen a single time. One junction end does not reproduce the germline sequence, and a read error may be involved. The CDR3, as DNA: TGTGCCAGCGGTCCCCCGACAGGGAGCTCTGGGGCCAACGCCCTGACTTTC. It yields the protein CASGPPTGSSGANALTF. J is TRBJ2-6 and V is TRBV11-1; 7 bases align to TRBD1. The CDR3 covers 17 residues. Germline V gene lookup returns CDR1 SGHAT and CDR2 FQDESV (reference sequence).

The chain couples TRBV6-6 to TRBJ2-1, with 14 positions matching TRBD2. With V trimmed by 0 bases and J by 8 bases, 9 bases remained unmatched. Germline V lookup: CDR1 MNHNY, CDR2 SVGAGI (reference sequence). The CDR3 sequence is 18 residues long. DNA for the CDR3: TGTGCCAGCAGTTACTCGCAGCCCGGGACTAGCGGGAGTGATGAGCAGTTCTTC. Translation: CASSYSQPGTSGSDEQFF.

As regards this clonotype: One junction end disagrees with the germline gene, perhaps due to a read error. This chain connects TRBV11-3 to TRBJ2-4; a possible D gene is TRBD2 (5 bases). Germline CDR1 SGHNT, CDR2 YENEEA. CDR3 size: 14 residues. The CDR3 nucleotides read TGTGCCAGCGGACTTACCTTAGTCAAAAACATTCAGTGCTTC. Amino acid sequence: CASGLTLVKNIQCF.

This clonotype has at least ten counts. The CDR3 region is CASSYSPRSSYEQYF. The CDR3 DNA follows: TGTGCCAGCAGTTACTCACCCAGGAGCTCCTACGAGCAGTACTTC. V is TRBV6-5 and J is TRBJ2-7; D gene unclear. Trimming shortened V by 0 bases and J by 0 bases, and 9 bases separated the two germline ends. Looked up from germline, CDR1 is MNHEY and CDR2 is SVGAGI. The CDR3 has 15 amino acids.

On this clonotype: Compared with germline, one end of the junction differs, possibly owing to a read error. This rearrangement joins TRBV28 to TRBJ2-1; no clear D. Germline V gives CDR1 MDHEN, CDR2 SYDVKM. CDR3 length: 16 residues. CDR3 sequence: CVSSPGVGSPYNEQFF. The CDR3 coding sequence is TGTGTCAGCTCACCCGGTGTCGGGTCACCCTACAATGAGCAGTTCTTC.

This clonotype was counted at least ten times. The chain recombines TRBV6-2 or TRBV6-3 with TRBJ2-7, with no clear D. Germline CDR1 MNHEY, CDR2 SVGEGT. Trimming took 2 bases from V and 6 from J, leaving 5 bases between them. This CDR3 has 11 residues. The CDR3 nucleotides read TGTGCCAGCAGTTACCCCGCCGAGCAGTACTTC. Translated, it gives CASSYPAEQYF.

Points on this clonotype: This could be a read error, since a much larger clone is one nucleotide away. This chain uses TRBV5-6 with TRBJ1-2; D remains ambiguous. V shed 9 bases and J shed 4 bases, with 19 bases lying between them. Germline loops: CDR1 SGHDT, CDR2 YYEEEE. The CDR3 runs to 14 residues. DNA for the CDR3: TGTGCCACCGGGATTTCCAGTGGCAGCTATGGCTACACCTTC. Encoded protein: CATGISSGSYGYTF.

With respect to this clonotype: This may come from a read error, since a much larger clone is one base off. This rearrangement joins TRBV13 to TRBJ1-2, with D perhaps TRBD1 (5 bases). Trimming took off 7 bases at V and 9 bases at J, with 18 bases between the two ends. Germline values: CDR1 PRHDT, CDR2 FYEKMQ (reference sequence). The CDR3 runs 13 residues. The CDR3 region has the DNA TGTGCCAGCACCCTAGGGGCAAGGCGGAGCTACACCTTC. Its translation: CASTLGARRSYTF.

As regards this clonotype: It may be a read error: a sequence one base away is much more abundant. The CDR3 region is CASSQQGIAFF. The DNA of the CDR3 is TGCGCCAGCAGCCAACAGGGAATCGCTTTCTTT. The V call is TRBV4-1, the J call TRBJ1-1; possible D gene TRBD1, 5 bases. In germline, CDR1 is MGHRA, CDR2 YSYEKL. V lost 2 bases, J lost 11 bases, and 9 bases lay in between. The CDR3 is made up of 11 amino acids.

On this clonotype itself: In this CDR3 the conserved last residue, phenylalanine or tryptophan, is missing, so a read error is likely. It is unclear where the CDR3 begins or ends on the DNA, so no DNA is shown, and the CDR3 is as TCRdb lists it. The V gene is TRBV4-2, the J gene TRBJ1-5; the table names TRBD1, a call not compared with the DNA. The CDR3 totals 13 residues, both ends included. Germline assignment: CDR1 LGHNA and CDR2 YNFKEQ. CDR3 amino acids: CASSQGRGQPRHI.

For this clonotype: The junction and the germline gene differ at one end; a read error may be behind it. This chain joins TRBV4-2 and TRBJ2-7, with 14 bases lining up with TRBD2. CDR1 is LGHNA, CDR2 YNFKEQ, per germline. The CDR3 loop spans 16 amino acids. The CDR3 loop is CASSQGTSGRGSKQYF. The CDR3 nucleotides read TGTGCCAGTAGCCAAGGGACTAGCGGGAGAGGGAGCAAGCAGTACTTC.

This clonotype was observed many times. This CDR3 reads CASSQGLAGGTVWETQYF. The CDR3 DNA reads TGTGCCAGCAGCCAGGGACTAGCGGGAGGGACGGTTTGGGAGACCCAGTACTTC. The chain carries TRBV4-2 and TRBJ2-5; 16 nucleotides align to TRBD2. This CDR3 is built from 18 residues. The V gene's germline CDR1 is LGHNA and CDR2 YNFKEQ. After removal of 3 bases from V and 5 bases from J, the junction contained 9 bases not matched to a gene.

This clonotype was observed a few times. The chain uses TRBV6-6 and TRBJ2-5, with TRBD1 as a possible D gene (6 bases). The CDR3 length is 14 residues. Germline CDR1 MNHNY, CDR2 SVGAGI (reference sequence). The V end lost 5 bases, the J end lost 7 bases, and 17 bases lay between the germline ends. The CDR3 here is CASSTPYRETTQYF. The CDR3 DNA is TGTGCCAGCAGTACACCATACAGGGAAACGACCCAGTACTTC.

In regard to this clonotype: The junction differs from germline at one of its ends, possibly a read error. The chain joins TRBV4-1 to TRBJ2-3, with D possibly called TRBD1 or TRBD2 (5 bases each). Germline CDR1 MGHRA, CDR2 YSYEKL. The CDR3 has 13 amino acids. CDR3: CASSQEYQRGPHF. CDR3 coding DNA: TGCGCCAGCAGCCAAGAATACCAGAGGGGACCCCATTTT.

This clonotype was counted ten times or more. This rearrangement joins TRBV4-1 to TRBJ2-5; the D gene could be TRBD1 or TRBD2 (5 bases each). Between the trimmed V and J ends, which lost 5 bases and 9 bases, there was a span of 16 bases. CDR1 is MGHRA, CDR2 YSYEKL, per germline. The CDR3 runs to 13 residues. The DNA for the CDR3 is TGCGCCAGCAGCTTCCGGACAATGGGGGCCCAGTACTTC. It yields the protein CASSFRTMGAQYF.

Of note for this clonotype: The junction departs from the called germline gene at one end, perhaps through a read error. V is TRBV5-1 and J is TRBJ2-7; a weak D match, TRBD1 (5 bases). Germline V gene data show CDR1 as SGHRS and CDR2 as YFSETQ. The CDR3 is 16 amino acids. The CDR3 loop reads CVSTLIGHGSSYEQYF. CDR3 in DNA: TGCGTCAGCACCTTGATCGGACACGGCAGCTCCTACGAGCAGTACTTC.

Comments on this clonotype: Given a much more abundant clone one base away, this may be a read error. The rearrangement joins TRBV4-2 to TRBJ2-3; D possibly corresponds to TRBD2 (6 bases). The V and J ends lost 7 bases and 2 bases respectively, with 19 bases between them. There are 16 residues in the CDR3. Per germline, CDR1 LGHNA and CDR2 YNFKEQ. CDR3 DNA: TGTGCCAGCAACCTGTCTCGGGGGAGCCTCACAGATACGCAGTATTTT. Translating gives CASNLSRGSLTDTQYF.

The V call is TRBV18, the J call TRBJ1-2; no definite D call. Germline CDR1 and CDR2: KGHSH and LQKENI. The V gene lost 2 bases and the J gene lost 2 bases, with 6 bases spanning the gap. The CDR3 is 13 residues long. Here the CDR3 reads CASSPGGNYGYTF. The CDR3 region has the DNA TGTGCCAGCTCACCAGGAGGGAACTATGGCTACACCTTC.

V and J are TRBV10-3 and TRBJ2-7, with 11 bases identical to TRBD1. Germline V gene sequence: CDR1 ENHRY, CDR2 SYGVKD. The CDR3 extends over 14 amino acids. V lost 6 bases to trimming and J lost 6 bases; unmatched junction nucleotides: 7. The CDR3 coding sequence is TGTGCCATCAGCGGGGACAGGGGGACCTCCGAGCAGTACTTC. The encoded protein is CAISGDRGTSEQYF.

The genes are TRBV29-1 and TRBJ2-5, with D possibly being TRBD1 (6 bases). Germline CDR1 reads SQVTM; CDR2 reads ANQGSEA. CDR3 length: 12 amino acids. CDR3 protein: CGPGHTALTQYF. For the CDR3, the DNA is TGCGGACCGGGACACACAGCACTGACCCAGTACTTC. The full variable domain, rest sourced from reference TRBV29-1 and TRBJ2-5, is SAVISQKPSRDICQRGTSLTIQCQVDSQVTMMFWYRQQPGQSLTLIATANQGSEATYESGFVIDKFPISRPNLTFSTLTVSNMSPEDSSIYLCGPGHTALTQYFGPGTRLLVL.

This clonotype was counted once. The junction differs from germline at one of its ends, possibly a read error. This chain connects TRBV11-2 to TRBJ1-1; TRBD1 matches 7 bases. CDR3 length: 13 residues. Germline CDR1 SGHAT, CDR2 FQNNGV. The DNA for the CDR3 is TGCGCCAGCCGGGACAGAGATCACACTGAAGCATACTTT. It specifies CASRDRDHTEAYF.

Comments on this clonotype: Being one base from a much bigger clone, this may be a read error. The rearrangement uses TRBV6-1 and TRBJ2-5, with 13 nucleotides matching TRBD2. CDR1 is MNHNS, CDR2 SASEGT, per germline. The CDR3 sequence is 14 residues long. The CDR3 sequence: CAIGLAGVQETHYF. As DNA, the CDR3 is TGTGCCATTGGACTAGCGGGAGTCCAAGAGACCCATTACTTC.

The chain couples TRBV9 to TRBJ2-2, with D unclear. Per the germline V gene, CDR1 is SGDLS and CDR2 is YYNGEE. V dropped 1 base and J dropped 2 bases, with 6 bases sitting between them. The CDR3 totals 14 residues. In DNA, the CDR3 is TGTGCCAGCAGCGTACGAGCTAACACCGGGGAGCTGTTTTTT. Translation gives CASSVRANTGELFF. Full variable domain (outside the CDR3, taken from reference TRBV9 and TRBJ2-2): DSGVTQTPKHLITATGQRVTLRCSPRSGDLSVYWYQQSLDQGLQFLIQYYNGEERAKGNILERFSAQQFPDLHSELNLSSLELGDSALYFCASSVRANTGELFFGEGSRLTVL.

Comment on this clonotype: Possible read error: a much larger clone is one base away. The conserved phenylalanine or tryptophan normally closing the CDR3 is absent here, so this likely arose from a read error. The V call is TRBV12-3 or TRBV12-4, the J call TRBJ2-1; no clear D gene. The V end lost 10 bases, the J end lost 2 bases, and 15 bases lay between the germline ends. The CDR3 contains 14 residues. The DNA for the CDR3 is TGTGCCATCTTGGGCGGCGGCACCTACAATGAGCAGTTCTCC. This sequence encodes CAILGGGTYNEQFS.

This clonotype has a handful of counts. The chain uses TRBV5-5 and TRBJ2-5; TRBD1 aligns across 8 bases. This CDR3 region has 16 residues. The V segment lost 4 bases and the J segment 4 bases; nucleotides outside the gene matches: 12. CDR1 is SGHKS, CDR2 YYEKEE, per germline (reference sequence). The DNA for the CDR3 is TGTGCCAGCAGCGATAGGACAGGGAGCGGGCGAGAGACCCAGTACTTC. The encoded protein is CASSDRTGSGRETQYF.